The clone carrying this T cell receptor beta chain was seen more than once but under ten times. Its antigen is unidentified. This entry belongs to a study of T cells after yellow fever vaccination. General study findings and limits: Clonotypes found in both CD4 and CD8 compartments made up a small share.

The germline gives CDR1 SEHNR, CDR2 FQNEAQ (reference sequence). CDR3 length: 15 residues. Trimming took off 1 base at V and 5 bases at J, with 14 bases between the two ends. They built TCR cDNA with 5'RACE template switching, a step that put in a universal primer site and UMIs. From the 5' RACE reads, TCRdb called clonotypes with MiXCR, one entry per CDR3 protein. The data contain 200,000 to 300,000 distinct CDR3 sequences, approximately 6.3% of them singletons. The V call is TRBV7-9, the J call TRBJ2-5, with D hard to call. The sequence came from a young man who received the YFV17D yellow fever vaccine. Sequenced here: CD4+ T cells sorted from PBMCs, sampled on the day of the yellow fever booster vaccination. CDR3 in amino acids: CASSLGGSIWETQYF. The CDR3 DNA sequence: TGTGCCAGCAGCTTAGGGGGAAGTATATGGGAGACCCAGTACTTC.